Listed below are T cell receptor beta chains from one sample, sequenced in a study of cytomegalovirus exposure and HLA in healthy donors. The protocol was immunoSEQ multiplex PCR, while the TCRdb copy is restricted to in-frame clones and leaves out a portion. The sample contains roughly 100,000 clones, about 9.4% of which appear only once. Sequencing was done on a sample of PBMCs. The receptor set was obtained from a man aged 35 to 55 in good health and CMV-seropositive. Each CDR3 is given with its conserved first and last residue. A D gene is named only where the DNA matches it firmly. Only some rows state a clone size, as once, few, many or a class for expanded clones.

v_call	clone_size	d_call	j_call	cdr3_nt	cdr3_aa
TRBV6-1	few	NA	TRBJ2-5	TGTGCCAGCTCCCTGGGGAGGGGGGCTAGGGAGACCCAGTACTTC	CASSLGRGARETQYF
TRBV5-1	few	TRBD2	TRBJ2-7	TGCGCCAGCAGCTTTATAGCGGGAGGACTGTCCCCCTACGAGCAGTACTTC	CASSFIAGGLSPYEQYF
TRBV28	few	TRBD2	TRBJ2-3	TGTGCCAGCAGCCTAGCGGGAGTCTCAGATACGCAGTATTTT	CASSLAGVSDTQYF
TRBV7-9	few	NA	TRBJ1-3	TGTGCCAGCAGCTTAATGACTTCCTCTGGAAACACCATATATTTT	CASSLMTSSGNTIYF
TRBV5-4	NA	TRBD1	TRBJ2-2	TGTGCCAGCAGCATGACAGGGGCTGACGGGGAGCTGTTTTTT	CASSMTGADGELFF
TRBV30	few	TRBD2	TRBJ2-5	TGTGCCTGGAGGGGGACTAGCGGGAGTGAGACCCAGTACTTC	CAWRGTSGSETQYF
TRBV6-5	few	TRBD1	TRBJ1-2	TGTGCCAGCAGTACCACAGGGGGTGGCGGCTACACCTTC	CASSTTGGGGYTF
TRBV5-6	NA	TRBD2	TRBJ2-3	TGTGCCAGCAGCTTCGCGGTAGCGGGAGATACGCAGTATTTT	CASSFAVAGDTQYF
TRBV4-1	few	NA	TRBJ1-4	TGCGCCAGCAGCCAAGAGAACAGGGATGAAAAACTGTTTTTT	CASSQENRDEKLFF
TRBV28	NA	NA	TRBJ2-7	TGTGCCAGCAGTTTATCTCCCTCCTACGAGCAGTACTTC	CASSLSPSYEQYF
TRBV10-3	few	TRBD1	TRBJ2-7	TGTGCCATCAGTGAGAGGTCAGGACAGGGTCCCTACGAGCAGTACTTC	CAISERSGQGPYEQYF
TRBV2	NA	NA	TRBJ2-4	TGTGCCAGCAGAGCTGTAGCCAAAAACATTCAGTACTTC	CASRAVAKNIQYF
TRBV2	few	NA	TRBJ2-2	TGTGCCAGCAGTAGGAGGAACACCGGGGAGCTGTTTTTT	CASSRRNTGELFF
TRBV29-1	NA	TRBD1	TRBJ1-2	TGCAGCGTTGAAGATGAGGACAGGCTTAACTATGGCTACACCTTC	CSVEDEDRLNYGYTF
TRBV5-1	NA	TRBD1	TRBJ2-7	TGCGCCAGCAGCCGGGACAGGGAGTCCGAGCAGTACTTC	CASSRDRESEQYF
TRBV5-6	few	NA	TRBJ1-1	TGTGCCAGCAGTCATCTAAGCGGAAGTCGGACCGGGAACACTGAAGCTTTCTTT	CASSHLSGSRTGNTEAFF
TRBV11-1	NA	TRBD1	TRBJ1-2	TGTGCCAGCAGCTCTACAGGGGACCCCAATGGCTACACCTTC	CASSSTGDPNGYTF
TRBV6-4	few	NA	TRBJ2-7	TGTGCCAGCAGCGCAGACTACGAGCAGTACTTC	CASSADYEQYF
TRBV5-1	NA	TRBD1	TRBJ1-1	TGCGCCAGCAGCTCGGGGACAGGAAGGTTGGACACTGAAGCTTTCTTT	CASSSGTGRLDTEAFF